This T cell receptor delta chain was captured in a study of gamma-delta T cells after stem cell transplantation. TCRdb reprocessed the RT-PCR reads through CATT. This sample has about 1,500 delta-chain clones; 2.2% occur once, and the top ten carry approximately 70%. About this clone itself: Given a far larger clone just one base away, this is likely a sequencing read error.

Trimming stripped 1 base from V and 2 bases from J, with 17 bases between. Germline-derived CDR1 and CDR2 are GEAIGNYY and EKD. The CDR3 runs 19 residues. The sequence was collected from a human donor. It is not recorded whose cells these are; they may come from a transplant donor. The sequencing input was gamma-delta T cells. This sequence joins TRDV2 and TRDJ3, with D tentatively TRDD3 (5 bases). The CDR3 spells CACDTTGGYLPWDTRQMFF. CDR3 DNA sequence: TGTGCCTGTGACACGACCGGGGGCTACCTCCCCTGGGACACCCGACAGATGTTTTTC.